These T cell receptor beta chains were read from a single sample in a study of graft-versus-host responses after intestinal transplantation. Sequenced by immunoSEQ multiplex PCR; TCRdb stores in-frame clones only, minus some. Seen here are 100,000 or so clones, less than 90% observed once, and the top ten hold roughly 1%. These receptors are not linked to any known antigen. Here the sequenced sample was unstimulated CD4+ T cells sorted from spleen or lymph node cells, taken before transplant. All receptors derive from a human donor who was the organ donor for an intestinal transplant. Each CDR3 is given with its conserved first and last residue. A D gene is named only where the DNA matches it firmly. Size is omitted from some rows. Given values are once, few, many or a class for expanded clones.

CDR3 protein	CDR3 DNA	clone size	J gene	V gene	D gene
CASSDHSGGARSGANVLTF	TGCGCCAGCAGTGATCATTCGGGGGGGGCCCGCTCTGGGGCCAACGTCCTGACTTTC	.	TRBJ2-6	TRBV10-1	TRBD2
CAWSTGQGTDTQYF	TGTGCCTGGAGTACAGGACAGGGCACAGATACGCAGTATTTT	.	TRBJ2-3	TRBV30	TRBD1
CASSLEGVGNQPQHF	TGTGCCAGCAGCTTAGAGGGGGTGGGCAATCAGCCCCAGCATTTT	.	TRBJ1-5	TRBV7-2	.
CASSFQGAVSPLHF	TGTGCCAGCAGCTTTCAGGGCGCAGTATCACCCCTCCACTTT	.	TRBJ1-6	TRBV5-4	.
CASSLQGAKQETQYF	TGTGCCAGCAGCCTACAGGGGGCCAAACAAGAGACCCAGTACTTC	.	TRBJ2-5	TRBV9	TRBD1
CASSLMWGKLFF	TGTGCCAGCAGCTTAATGTGGGGGAAGCTGTTTTTT	.	TRBJ2-2	TRBV7-3	.
CASSPRGTGNTIYF	TGTGCCAGCAGTCCCAGGGGTACTGGAAACACCATATATTTT	.	TRBJ1-3	TRBV6-5	.
CASSQDRETSGVQETQYF	TGCGCCAGCAGCCAAGATCGGGAGACTAGCGGGGTCCAAGAGACCCAGTACTTC	.	TRBJ2-5	TRBV4-3	TRBD2
CASSPGQGRGTEAFF	TGTGCCAGCAGCCCGGGGCAGGGGAGGGGGACTGAAGCTTTCTTT	.	TRBJ1-1	TRBV27	.
CASSSRTGGTEAFF	TGTGCCAGCAGCTCACGAACAGGGGGCACTGAAGCTTTCTTT	.	TRBJ1-1	TRBV11-1	TRBD1
CASSLFAGGIGETQYF	TGTGCCAGCAGCTTGTTTGCGGGGGGGATAGGAGAGACCCAGTACTTC	few	TRBJ2-5	TRBV11-2	TRBD2
CASTGLAHGGTQYF	TGTGCCAGCACCGGACTAGCGCACGGGGGGACCCAGTACTTC	.	TRBJ2-5	TRBV6-1	TRBD2
CASSGTGTGGTNSPLHF	TGTGCCAGCAGTGGAACCGGGACAGGGGGCACGAATTCACCCCTCCACTTT	.	TRBJ1-6	TRBV27	TRBD1
CASSPPLYNEQFF	TGTGCCAGCAGCCCCCCCCTCTACAATGAGCAGTTCTTC	.	TRBJ2-1	TRBV7-2	.
CASSFTTGVAQHF	TGTGCCAGTAGTTTCACTACGGGGGTAGCCCAGCATTTT	.	TRBJ1-5	TRBV19	.
CASSLTGGGEKLFF	TGTGCCAGCAGCCTCACAGGGGGAGGTGAAAAACTGTTTTTT	.	TRBJ1-4	TRBV5-4	TRBD1
CASRQPLSEKLFF	TGTGCCAGCAGGCAGCCCCTTAGTGAAAAACTGTTTTTT	.	TRBJ1-4	TRBV25-1	.
CAISDQTSGGETQYF	TGTGCCATCAGTGACCAAACTAGCGGGGGGGAGACCCAGTACTTC	.	TRBJ2-5	TRBV10-3	TRBD2
CAWTYTRTGGYEKLFF	TGTGCCTGGACTTACACTCGGACAGGGGGCTATGAAAAACTGTTTTTT	.	TRBJ1-4	TRBV30	TRBD1
CASSSDRVSGYTF	TGTGCCAGCAGCTCCGACAGGGTTAGTGGCTACACCTTC	.	TRBJ1-2	TRBV7-9	TRBD1
CASRETGSNGEKLFF	TGTGCCAGCAGGGAGACAGGGTCAAATGGTGAAAAACTGTTTTTT	.	TRBJ1-4	TRBV6-5	TRBD1
CASSLTFGGGTGSGANVLTF	TGCGCCAGCAGCTTGACATTTGGGGGGGGGACAGGGAGTGGGGCCAACGTCCTGACTTTC	.	TRBJ2-6	TRBV5-1	TRBD1
CASSPRGGTGYFEQYF	TGTGCCAGCAGCCCCCGGGGGGGGACAGGGTATTTTGAGCAGTACTTC	.	TRBJ2-7	TRBV14	.
CSAPGRVKGEQYF	TGCAGCGCCCCGGGCAGGGTGAAGGGCGAGCAGTACTTC	once	TRBJ2-7	TRBV29-1	.
CASSLPRVAMGTEAFF	TGTGCCAGCAGCTTGCCTCGGGTAGCGATGGGGACTGAAGCTTTCTTT	.	TRBJ1-1	TRBV5-6	.
CAWSVRGGPGNTIYF	TGTGCCTGGAGTGTACGGGGGGGGCCTGGAAACACCATATATTTT	.	TRBJ1-3	TRBV30	.
CASSRTRNEQFF	TGTGCCAGCAGCCGGACTAGGAATGAGCAGTTCTTC	once	TRBJ2-1	TRBV13	TRBD2
CASSLLANTGELFF	TGTGCCAGCAGCTTACTAGCAAACACCGGGGAGCTGTTTTTT	few	TRBJ2-2	TRBV7-3	.
CASSSRDRVTDTQYF	TGTGCCAGCAGCTCGAGAGACAGGGTCACAGATACGCAGTATTTT	.	TRBJ2-3	TRBV7-9	TRBD1
CAWSVSNTGRRGEAFF	TGTGCCTGGAGTGTATCAAATACGGGTCGGAGGGGTGAAGCTTTCTTT	.	TRBJ1-1	TRBV30	.
CASSSYSGATYEQYF	TGTGCCAGCAGTTCTTATAGCGGGGCTACCTACGAGCAGTACTTC	.	TRBJ2-7	TRBV6-5	TRBD2
CASSTGRGAYNEQFF	TGTGCCAGCAGCACCGGAAGGGGGGCTTACAATGAGCAGTTCTTC	.	TRBJ2-1	TRBV5-4	.
CASSLSGTQEETQYF	TGCGCCAGCAGTCTGAGCGGGACGCAAGAAGAGACCCAGTACTTC	.	TRBJ2-5	TRBV5-1	TRBD2
CASSPNPTGGPQETQYF	TGCGCCAGCAGCCCCAATCCTACCGGGGGACCACAAGAGACCCAGTACTTC	once	TRBJ2-5	TRBV4-1	.
CASSGTPLGYGYTF	TGTGCCAGCAGCGGGACACCCTTGGGCTATGGCTACACCTTC	.	TRBJ1-2	TRBV6-5	.
CASSFSGTRDTQYF	TGTGCCAGCAGTTTTTCGGGGACGAGGGATACGCAGTATTTT	.	TRBJ2-3	TRBV27	.
CASSRETGVQETQYF	TGCGCCAGCAGCAGAGAGACAGGGGTACAAGAGACCCAGTACTTC	.	TRBJ2-5	TRBV5-1	TRBD1
CASSRGQDDQPQHF	TGTGCCAGCAGCCGAGGACAGGATGATCAGCCCCAGCATTTT	.	TRBJ1-5	TRBV6-5	TRBD1
CASSPELASGTDTQYF	TGTGCCAGCTCACCAGAATTGGCTAGCGGCACAGATACGCAGTATTTT	once	TRBJ2-3	TRBV18	.
CASSLSRQLNQPQHF	TGTGCCAGCAGTTTATCCCGACAGCTAAATCAGCCCCAGCATTTT	.	TRBJ1-5	TRBV27	.
CAISVTGELNYGYTF	TGTGCCATCAGTGTTACAGGGGAACTTAACTATGGCTACACCTTC	.	TRBJ1-2	TRBV10-3	TRBD1
CAWSVGGNTEAFF	TGTGCCTGGAGTGTAGGGGGTAACACTGAAGCTTTCTTT	.	TRBJ1-1	TRBV30	.
CSLSPSGVGETQYF	TGCAGCCTATCCCCTAGCGGGGTAGGAGAGACCCAGTACTTC	.	TRBJ2-5	TRBV29-1	TRBD2
CAISEYTGVPNQPQHF	TGTGCCATCAGTGAGTACACAGGGGTACCCAATCAGCCCCAGCATTTT	.	TRBJ1-5	TRBV10-3	TRBD1
CASSQERAQHSGNTIYF	TGCGCCAGCAGCCAAGAGAGGGCACAGCACTCTGGAAACACCATATATTTT	.	TRBJ1-3	TRBV4-1	.
CASSPAEYSPLHF	TGCGCCAGCAGCCCGGCGGAGTATTCACCCCTCCACTTT	.	TRBJ1-6	TRBV4-1	.
CASSYSRIAGELFF	TGTGCCAGCAGTTACTCTAGGATCGCCGGGGAGCTGTTTTTT	.	TRBJ2-2	TRBV6-5	.
CAGGTGGPTGELFF	TGTGCCGGAGGTACGGGGGGGCCAACCGGGGAGCTGTTTTTT	.	TRBJ2-2	TRBV19	TRBD2
CASKETGQGANEQFF	TGTGCCAGCAAAGAAACAGGACAGGGGGCCAATGAGCAGTTCTTC	.	TRBJ2-1	TRBV6-5	TRBD1